This TCR beta chain was observed in a study of STAT5B mutations in CD4+ large granular lymphocyte leukemia. Study at large: Healthy donors showed HLA-associated enrichment of the CDR3 'QG' motif. Study-wide points: Patient CD4-sorted repertoires looked more clonal than healthy CD4+ repertoires, even without putative leukemic clones. No patients shared main leukemic clonotypes, though about 24% appeared at low frequency elsewhere.

Turning to this clone: Antigen unknown.

Repertoires were generated with immunoSEQ multiplex PCR, while TCRdb's copy carries only in-frame clones and drops some. Of 31,000 or so clones in the sample, 70% to 85% were seen once. The clonotype originates from a human donor in good health. The sample taken for sequencing was CD4+ T cells from blood buffy coats.

CDR3 protein: CASSSGALGNTIYF. The CDR3 coding sequence is TGCGCCAGCAGCTCGGGGGCGCTAGGAAACACCATATATTTT. This rearrangement joins TRBV5-1 to TRBJ1-3; D possibly corresponds to TRBD1 (6 bases). This CDR3 comprises 14 residues. Germline V gives CDR1 SGHRS, CDR2 YFSETQ. Between the trimmed V and J ends, which lost 3 bases and 4 bases, there was a span of 11 bases.